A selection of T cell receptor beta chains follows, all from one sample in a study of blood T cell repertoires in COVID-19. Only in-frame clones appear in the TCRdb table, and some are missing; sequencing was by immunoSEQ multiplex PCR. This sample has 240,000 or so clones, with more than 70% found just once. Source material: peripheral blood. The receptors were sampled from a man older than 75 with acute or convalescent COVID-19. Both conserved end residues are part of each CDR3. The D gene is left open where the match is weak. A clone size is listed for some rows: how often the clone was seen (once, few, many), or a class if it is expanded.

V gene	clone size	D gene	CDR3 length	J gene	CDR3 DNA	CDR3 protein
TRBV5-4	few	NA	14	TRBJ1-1	TGTGCCAGCAGCGCCGGGACACTGAACACTGAAGCTTTCTTT	CASSAGTLNTEAFF
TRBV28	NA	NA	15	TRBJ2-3	TGTGCCAGCAGTTTACAGGGCCGGAGCACAGATACGCAGTATTTT	CASSLQGRSTDTQYF
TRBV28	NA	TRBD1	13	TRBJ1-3	TGTGCCAGCTTTGACAGGGGAGGAAACACCATATATTTT	CASFDRGGNTIYF
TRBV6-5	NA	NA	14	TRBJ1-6	TGTGCCAGCAGTTATGGAGGGAATAATTCACCCCTCCACTTT	CASSYGGNNSPLHF
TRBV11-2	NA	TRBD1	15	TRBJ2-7	TGTGCCAGCAGCTATCTGACAGGGTCTCTATACGAGCAGTACTTC	CASSYLTGSLYEQYF
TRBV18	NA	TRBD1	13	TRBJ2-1	TGTGCCAGCTTAGGACAGGGGGGCAATGAGCAGTTCTTC	CASLGQGGNEQFF
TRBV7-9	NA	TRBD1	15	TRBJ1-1	TGTGCCAGCAGCTACTCCCGGGACAGGAACACTGAAGCTTTCTTT	CASSYSRDRNTEAFF
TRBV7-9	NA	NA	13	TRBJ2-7	TGTGCCAGCAGCTTAGGGGCCAACTACGAGCAGTACTTC	CASSLGANYEQYF
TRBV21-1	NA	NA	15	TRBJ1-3	TGTGCCAGCAGCAAAACAGAGAACTCTGGAAACACCATATATTTT	CASSKTENSGNTIYF
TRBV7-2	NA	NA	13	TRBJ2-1	TGTGCCAGCAGCTTGCTAGAGGGAGGTGAGCAGTTCTTC	CASSLLEGGEQFF
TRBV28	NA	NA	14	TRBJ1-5	TGTGCCAGCATTCCGGGGGGGAGCAATCAGCCCCAGCATTTT	CASIPGGSNQPQHF
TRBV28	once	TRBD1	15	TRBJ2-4	TGTGCCAGCAGCCCTCCGACACAGGGGAAGGACATTCAGTACTTC	CASSPPTQGKDIQYF
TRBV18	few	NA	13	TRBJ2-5	TGTGCCAGCTCAATACGAGAGGGCGAGACCCAGTACTTC	CASSIREGETQYF
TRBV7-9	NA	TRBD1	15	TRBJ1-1	TGTGCCAGCAGCTTAGGACAGGGAGAGGACACTGAAGCTTTCTTT	CASSLGQGEDTEAFF
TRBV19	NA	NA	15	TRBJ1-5	TGTGCCAGCGGGGGGGCAAAGGGCCCCAATCAGCCCCAGCATTTT	CASGGAKGPNQPQHF
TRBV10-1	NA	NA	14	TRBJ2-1	TGCGCCAGCGTAAGAGACAGCGCCTACAATGAGCAGTTCTTC	CASVRDSAYNEQFF
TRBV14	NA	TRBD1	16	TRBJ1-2	TGTGCCAGCAGCCGACAGGGGATCTCCCAACTTTATGGCTACACCTTC	CASSRQGISQLYGYTF
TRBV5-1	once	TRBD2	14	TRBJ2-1	TGCGCCAGCAGCTTGAGGACTAGCCGCCGAGAGCAGTTCTTC	CASSLRTSRREQFF
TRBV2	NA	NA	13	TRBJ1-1	TGTGCCAGCAGGACGAGGGTGAACACTGAAGCTTTCTTT	CASRTRVNTEAFF
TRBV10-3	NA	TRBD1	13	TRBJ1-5	TGTGCCTCGAACAGGGGTTCGGAACAGCCCCAGCATTTT	CASNRGSEQPQHF
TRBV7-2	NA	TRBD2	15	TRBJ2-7	TGTGCCAGCAGCGCCTCCGGGACTAGCAGTTACGAGCAGTACTTC	CASSASGTSSYEQYF
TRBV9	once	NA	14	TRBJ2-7	TGTGCCAGCAGCGTAGACCCCGGCGGCTACGAGCAGTACTTC	CASSVDPGGYEQYF
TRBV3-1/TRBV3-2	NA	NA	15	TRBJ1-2	TGTGCCAGCAGCCAAGATGGAGCCGTTAACTATGGCTACACCTTC	CASSQDGAVNYGYTF
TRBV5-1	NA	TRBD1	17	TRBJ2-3	TGCGCCAGCAGCCCAGGACAGGGTTTGGGGTGGGGAGATACGCAGTATTTT	CASSPGQGLGWGDTQYF
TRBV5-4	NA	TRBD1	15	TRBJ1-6	TGTGCCAGCAGCTTGGCCAGGGGGATCGACTCACCCCTCCACTTT	CASSLARGIDSPLHF
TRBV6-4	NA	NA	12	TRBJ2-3	TGTGCCAGCAGTGAGGGAGGAAATACGCAGTATTTT	CASSEGGNTQYF
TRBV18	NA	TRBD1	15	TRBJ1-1	TGTGCCAGCTCACCGGGGACAGGGGCCAGCACTGAAGCTTTCTTT	CASSPGTGASTEAFF